This TCR beta chain is from a study of chemoradiotherapy in HPV16-positive cancers. Background on the study: Candidate HPV-specific T-cell clones and common TCR motifs came from functional assays in a couple of HPV16-positive patients.

Whole-study results and caveats: For HPV16-positive patients, expanding HPV-responsive T cells associated with longer recurrence-free survival.

Germline V gives CDR1 ENHRY, CDR2 SYGVKD. This CDR3 is 14 amino acids long. Clones were sequenced by immunoSEQ multiplex PCR, and TCRdb holds only the in-frame ones, with some missing. The sample includes about 5,300 clones, 85% of them seen just once. As concerns this clone: Its antigen is still unknown.

This material consisted of tumor tissue, taken from a patient who underwent chemoradiotherapy. The chain uses TRBV10-3 and TRBJ2-7, with TRBD1 as a possible D gene (6 bases). The source is a human donor with HPV-associated anogenital cancer. CDR3 DNA: TGTGCCATCAGCCCACAGGGAAGTGCCTACAAGCAGTACGTC. As protein: CAISPQGSAYKQYV.